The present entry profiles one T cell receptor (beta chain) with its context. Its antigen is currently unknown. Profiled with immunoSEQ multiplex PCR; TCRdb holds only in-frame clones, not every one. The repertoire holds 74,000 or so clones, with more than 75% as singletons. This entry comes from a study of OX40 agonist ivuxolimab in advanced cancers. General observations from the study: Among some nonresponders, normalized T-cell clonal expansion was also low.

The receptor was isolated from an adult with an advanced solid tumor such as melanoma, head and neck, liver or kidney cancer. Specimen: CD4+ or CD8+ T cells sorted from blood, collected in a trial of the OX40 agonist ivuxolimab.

CDR3 bases: TGTGCCAGCTCACCAATCGTGGAGGTAACCGGGGAGCTGTTTTTT. It translates to CASSPIVEVTGELFF. This chain joins TRBV18 and TRBJ2-2, with D perhaps TRBD2 (5 bases). Trimming stripped 2 bases from V and 5 bases from J, with 12 bases between. The germline V gene encodes CDR1 KGHSH and CDR2 LQKENI. There are 15 residues in the CDR3.